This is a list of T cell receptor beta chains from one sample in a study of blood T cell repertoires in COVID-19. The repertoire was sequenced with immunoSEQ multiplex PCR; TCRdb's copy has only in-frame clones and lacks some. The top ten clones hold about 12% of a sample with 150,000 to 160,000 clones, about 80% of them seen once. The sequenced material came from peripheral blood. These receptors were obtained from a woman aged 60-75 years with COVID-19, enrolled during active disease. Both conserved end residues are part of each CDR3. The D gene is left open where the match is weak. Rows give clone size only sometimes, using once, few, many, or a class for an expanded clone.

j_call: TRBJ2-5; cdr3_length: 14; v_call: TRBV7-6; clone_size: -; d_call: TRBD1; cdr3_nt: TGTGCCAGCACCTCGACAGGGCCCCAAGAGACCCAGTACTTC; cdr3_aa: CASTSTGPQETQYF
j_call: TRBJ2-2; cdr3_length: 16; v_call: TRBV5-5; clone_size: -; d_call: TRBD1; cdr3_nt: TGTGCCAGCAGCTTGGCGAGGGACAGGGGAGGCGGGGAGCTGTTTTTT; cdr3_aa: CASSLARDRGGGELFF
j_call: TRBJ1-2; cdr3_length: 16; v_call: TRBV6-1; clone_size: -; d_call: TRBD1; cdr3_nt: TGTGCCAGCAGTGGAAATCCGGGACAGGGGAACTATGGCTACACCTTC; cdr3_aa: CASSGNPGQGNYGYTF
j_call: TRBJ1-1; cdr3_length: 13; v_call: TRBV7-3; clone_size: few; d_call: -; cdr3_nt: TGTGCCAGCAAGAGGGGGGGAAACACTGAAGCTTTCTTT; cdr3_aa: CASKRGGNTEAFF
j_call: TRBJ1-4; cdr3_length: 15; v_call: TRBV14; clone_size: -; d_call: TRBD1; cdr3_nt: TGTGCCAGCAGCACTCGACAGGGCTCTAATGAAAAACTGTTTTTT; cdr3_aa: CASSTRQGSNEKLFF
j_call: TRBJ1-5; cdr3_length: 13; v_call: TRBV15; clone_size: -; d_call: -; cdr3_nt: TGTGCCACCAGCTCTTTACAGCATCAGCCCCAGCATTTT; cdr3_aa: CATSSLQHQPQHF
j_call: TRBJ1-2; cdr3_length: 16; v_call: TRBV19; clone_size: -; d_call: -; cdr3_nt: TGTGCCAGTAGTATGGTTTGGGACACCTCTAACTATGGCTACACCTTC; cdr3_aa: CASSMVWDTSNYGYTF
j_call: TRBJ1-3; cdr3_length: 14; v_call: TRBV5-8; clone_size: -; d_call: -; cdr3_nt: TGTGCCAGCAACCAGGGGATGCCTGGAAACACCATATATTTT; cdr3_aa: CASNQGMPGNTIYF
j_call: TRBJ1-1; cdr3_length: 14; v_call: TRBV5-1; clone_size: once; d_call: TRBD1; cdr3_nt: TGCGCCAGCAGCTACACAGGGGAGGACACTGAAGCTTTCTTT; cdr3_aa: CASSYTGEDTEAFF
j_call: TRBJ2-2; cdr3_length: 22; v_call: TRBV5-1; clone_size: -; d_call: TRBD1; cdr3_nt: TGCGCCAGCAGCTTGATCCTCCGGACAGGGGGCTTGTTAGGTGACCCTATCGGGGAGCTGTTTTTT; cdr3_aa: CASSLILRTGGLLGDPIGELFF
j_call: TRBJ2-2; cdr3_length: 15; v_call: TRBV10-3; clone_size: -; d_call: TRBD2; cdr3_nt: TGTGCCATCAGTGCGCTAGCGGGCAACACCGGGGAGCTGTTTTTT; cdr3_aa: CAISALAGNTGELFF
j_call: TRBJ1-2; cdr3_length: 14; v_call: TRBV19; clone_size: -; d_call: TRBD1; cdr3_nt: TGTGCCAGTAGCCTACAGGGGGCGTCCTATGGCTACACCTTC; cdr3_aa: CASSLQGASYGYTF
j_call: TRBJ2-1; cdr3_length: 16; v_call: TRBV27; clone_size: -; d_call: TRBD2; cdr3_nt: TGTGCCAGCAGTTTATATGGGACTAGCGGGAGCAATGAGCAGTTCTTC; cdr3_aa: CASSLYGTSGSNEQFF
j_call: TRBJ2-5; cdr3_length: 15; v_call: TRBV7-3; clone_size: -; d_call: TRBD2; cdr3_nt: TGTGCCAGCCGACTAGCGGGCGGCGTTGAAGAGACCCAGTACTTC; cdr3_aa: CASRLAGGVEETQYF
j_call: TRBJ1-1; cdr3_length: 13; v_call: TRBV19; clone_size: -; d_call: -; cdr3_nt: TGTGCCAGTAGTATGCTGTCCGGCACTGAAGCTTTCTTT; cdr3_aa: CASSMLSGTEAFF
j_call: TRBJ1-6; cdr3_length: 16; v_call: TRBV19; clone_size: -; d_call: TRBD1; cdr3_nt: TGTGCCAGTAGTCCGGGGGACTCAGGGGGAGTGTCACCCCTCCACTTT; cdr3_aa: CASSPGDSGGVSPLHF
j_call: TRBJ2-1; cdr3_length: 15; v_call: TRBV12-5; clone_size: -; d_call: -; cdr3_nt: TGTGCTAGTGGTTACGAGGGGCTAGCGAACAATGAGCAGTTCTTC; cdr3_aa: CASGYEGLANNEQFF
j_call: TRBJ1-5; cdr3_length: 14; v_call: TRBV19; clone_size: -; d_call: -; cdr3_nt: TGTGCCAGTACAAGACAGCATAGCAATCAGCCCCAGCATTTT; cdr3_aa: CASTRQHSNQPQHF
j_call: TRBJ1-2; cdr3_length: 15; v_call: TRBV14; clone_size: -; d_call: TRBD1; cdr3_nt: TGTGCCAGCAGCCAAGAATCGGGACAGGGCGGCGGCTACACCTTC; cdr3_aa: CASSQESGQGGGYTF
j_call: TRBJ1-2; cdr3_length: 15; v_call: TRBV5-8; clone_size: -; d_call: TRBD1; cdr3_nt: TGTGCCAGCAGCTTGTGGGGGACAGCCTTTTATGGCTACACCTTC; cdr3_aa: CASSLWGTAFYGYTF
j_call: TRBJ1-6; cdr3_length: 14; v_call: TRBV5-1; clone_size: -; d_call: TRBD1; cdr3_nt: TGCGCCAGCAGCCCGGGGACAGGGGATTCACCCCTCCACTTT; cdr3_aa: CASSPGTGDSPLHF
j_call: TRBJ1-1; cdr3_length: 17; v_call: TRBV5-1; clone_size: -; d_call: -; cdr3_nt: TGCGCCAGCAGCTTTGGTTGGGGAGTTCTACTGAACACTGAAGCTTTCTTT; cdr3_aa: CASSFGWGVLLNTEAFF
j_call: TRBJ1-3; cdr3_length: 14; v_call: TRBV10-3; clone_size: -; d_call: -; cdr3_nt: TGTGCCATCAGTGAGGCAGGGACTGGAAACACCATATATTTT; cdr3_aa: CAISEAGTGNTIYF
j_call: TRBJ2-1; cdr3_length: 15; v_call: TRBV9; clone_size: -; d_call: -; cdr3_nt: TGTGCCAGCAGCGTAGGAGGGATCTCCTACAATGAGCAGTTCTTC; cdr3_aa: CASSVGGISYNEQFF
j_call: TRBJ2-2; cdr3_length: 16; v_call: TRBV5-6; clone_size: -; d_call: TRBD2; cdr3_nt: TGTGCCAGCAGCTTGGGTGGGACTAGCTTCACCGGGGAGCTGTTTTTT; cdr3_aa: CASSLGGTSFTGELFF
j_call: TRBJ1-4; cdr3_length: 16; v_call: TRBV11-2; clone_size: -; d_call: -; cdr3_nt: TGTGCCAGCAGCTTACTACAGGGCCGATTACATGAAAAACTGTTTTTT; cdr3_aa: CASSLLQGRLHEKLFF
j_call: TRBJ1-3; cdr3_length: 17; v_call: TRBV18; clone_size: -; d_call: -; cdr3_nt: TGTGCCAGCTCACGGGCAGGTATACGCTACTCTGGAAACACCATATATTTT; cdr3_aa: CASSRAGIRYSGNTIYF
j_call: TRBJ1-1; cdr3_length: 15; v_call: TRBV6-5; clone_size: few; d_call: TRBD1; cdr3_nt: TGTGCCAGCAGCCTCAGCACACAGGGGGGCACTGAAGCTTTCTTT; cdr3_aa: CASSLSTQGGTEAFF
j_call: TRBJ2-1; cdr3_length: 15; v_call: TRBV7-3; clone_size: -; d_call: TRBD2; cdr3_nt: TGTGCCAGCAGCTTAGGGAGGGCCGCCTACAATGAGCAGTTCTTC; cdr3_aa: CASSLGRAAYNEQFF
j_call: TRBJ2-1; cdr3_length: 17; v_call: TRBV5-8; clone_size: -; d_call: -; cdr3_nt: TGTGCCAGCAGGTACTCCCGACTAGTCATCCCCTACAATGAGCAGTTCTTC; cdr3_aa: CASRYSRLVIPYNEQFF
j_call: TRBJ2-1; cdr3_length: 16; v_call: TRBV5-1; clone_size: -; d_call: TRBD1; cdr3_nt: TGCGCCAGCAGCATTCCGACAGGGGCTTCCTACAATGAGCAGTTCTTC; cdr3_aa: CASSIPTGASYNEQFF
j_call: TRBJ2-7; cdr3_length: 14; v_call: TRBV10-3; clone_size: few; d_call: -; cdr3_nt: TGTGCCACTCATCCGGGACTGAAATCCTACGAGCAGTACTTC; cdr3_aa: CATHPGLKSYEQYF
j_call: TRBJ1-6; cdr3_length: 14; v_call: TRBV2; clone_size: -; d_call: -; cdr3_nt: TGTGCCAGCAGTAGAGAGGTGACGAATTCACCCCTCCACTTT; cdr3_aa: CASSREVTNSPLHF
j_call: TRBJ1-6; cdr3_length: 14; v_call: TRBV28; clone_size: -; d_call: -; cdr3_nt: TGTGCCAGCAGCCGGACAGAGCCATATTCACCCCTCCACTTT; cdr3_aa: CASSRTEPYSPLHF
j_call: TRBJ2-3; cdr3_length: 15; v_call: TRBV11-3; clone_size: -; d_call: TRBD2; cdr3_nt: TGTGCCAGCAGCTTGGCTAGCGGGAGGACAGATACGCAGTATTTT; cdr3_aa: CASSLASGRTDTQYF
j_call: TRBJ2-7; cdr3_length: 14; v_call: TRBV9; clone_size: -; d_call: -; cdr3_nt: TGTGCCAGCAGCGTAGCCGACAGGTACCACGAGCAGTACTTC; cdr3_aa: CASSVADRYHEQYF
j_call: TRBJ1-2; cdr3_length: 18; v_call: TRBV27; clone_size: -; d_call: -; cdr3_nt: TGTGCCAGCAGTCCGTATTACTCCTCAGGATTTACTAACTATGGCTACACCTTC; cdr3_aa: CASSPYYSSGFTNYGYTF
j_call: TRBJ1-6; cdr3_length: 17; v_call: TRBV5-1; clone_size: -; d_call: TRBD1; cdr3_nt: TGCGCCAGCAGCCCAACCTTAGGGACAGCCTCCAATTCACCCCTCCACTTT; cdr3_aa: CASSPTLGTASNSPLHF
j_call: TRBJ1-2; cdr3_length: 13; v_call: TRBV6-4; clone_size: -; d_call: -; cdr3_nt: TGTGCCAGCAGTGACGCCTTTGGTGGCGGCTACACCTTC; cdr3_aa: CASSDAFGGGYTF
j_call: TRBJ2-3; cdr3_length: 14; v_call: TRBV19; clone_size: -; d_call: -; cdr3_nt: TGTGCCAGTAGCGGGACTTCTAGCACAGATACGCAGTATTTT; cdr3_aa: CASSGTSSTDTQYF
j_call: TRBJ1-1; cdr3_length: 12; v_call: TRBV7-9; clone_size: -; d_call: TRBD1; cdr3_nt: TGTGCCAGCAGCTCCGGACAGGTTGAAGCTTTCTTT; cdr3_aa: CASSSGQVEAFF
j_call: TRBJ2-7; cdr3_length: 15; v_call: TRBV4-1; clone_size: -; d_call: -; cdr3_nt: TGCGCCAGCAGCCAAGGCGGGATTACCTCCTACGAGCAGTACTTC; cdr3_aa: CASSQGGITSYEQYF